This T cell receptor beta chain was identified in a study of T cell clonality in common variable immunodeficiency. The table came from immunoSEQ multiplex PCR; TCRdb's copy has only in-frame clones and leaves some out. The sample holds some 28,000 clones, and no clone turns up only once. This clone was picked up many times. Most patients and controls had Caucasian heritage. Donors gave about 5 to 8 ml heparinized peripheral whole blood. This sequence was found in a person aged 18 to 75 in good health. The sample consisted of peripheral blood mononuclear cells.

Incomplete CDR3 DNA: TGTGCCAGCCCATTAACCGGGACAGGTGAA. Its protein is CASPLTGTGE. The entire CDR3 sequence reads CASPLTGTGEAFF. The chain combines TRBV2 with TRBJ1-1; 8 bases match TRBD1. The read ends 3 residues early relative to the CDR3; the germline J gene fills the gap. Trimming at V came to 8 bases and at J to 7 bases, leaving 9 bases not matched to a gene. The CDR3 has 13 amino acids. Germline assignment: CDR1 SNHLY and CDR2 FYNNEI.